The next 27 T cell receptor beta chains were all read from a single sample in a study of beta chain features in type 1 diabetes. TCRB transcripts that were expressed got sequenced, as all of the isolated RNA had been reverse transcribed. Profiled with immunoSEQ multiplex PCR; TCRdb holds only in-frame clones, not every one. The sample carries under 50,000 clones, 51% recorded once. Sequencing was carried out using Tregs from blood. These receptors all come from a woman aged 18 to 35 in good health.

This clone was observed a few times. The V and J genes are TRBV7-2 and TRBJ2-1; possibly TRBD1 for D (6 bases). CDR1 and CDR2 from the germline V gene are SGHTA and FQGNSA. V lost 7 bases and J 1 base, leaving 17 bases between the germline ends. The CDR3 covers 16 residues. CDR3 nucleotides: TGTGCCAGCATCCGGGACATGTCCCCTTCCTACAATGAGCAGTTCTTC. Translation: CASIRDMSPSYNEQFF.

The CDR3 spells CASSLVGRGTGKTQYF. CDR3 bases: TGTGCCAGCAGCTTAGTGGGTCGGGGAACGGGGAAGACCCAGTACTTC. The chain has TRBV7-2 and TRBJ2-5; TRBD2 is a possible D gene (5 bases). V was shortened by 1 base and J by 6 bases, with 18 bases between the two germline ends. The CDR3 has 16 residues. Germline lookup yields CDR1 SGHTA and CDR2 FQGNSA.

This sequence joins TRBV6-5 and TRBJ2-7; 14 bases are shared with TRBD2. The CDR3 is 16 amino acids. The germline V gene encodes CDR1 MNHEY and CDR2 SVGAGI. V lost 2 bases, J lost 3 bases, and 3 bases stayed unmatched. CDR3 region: CASSYGTSGGNYEQYF. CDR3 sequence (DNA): TGTGCCAGCAGTTACGGGACTAGCGGGGGAAACTACGAGCAGTACTTC.

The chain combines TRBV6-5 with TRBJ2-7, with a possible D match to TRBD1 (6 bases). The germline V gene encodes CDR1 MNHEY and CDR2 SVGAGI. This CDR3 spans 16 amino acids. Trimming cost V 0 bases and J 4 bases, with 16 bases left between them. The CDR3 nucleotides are TGTGCCAGCAGTTACTCCAGGGGCTTTTGGATTTACGAGCAGTACTTC. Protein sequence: CASSYSRGFWIYEQYF.

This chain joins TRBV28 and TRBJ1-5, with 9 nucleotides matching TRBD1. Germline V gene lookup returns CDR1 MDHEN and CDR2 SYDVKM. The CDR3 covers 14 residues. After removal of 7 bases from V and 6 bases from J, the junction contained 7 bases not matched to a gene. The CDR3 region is CASTSGTGTQPQHF. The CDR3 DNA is TGTGCCAGCACCTCAGGGACAGGGACTCAGCCCCAGCATTTT.

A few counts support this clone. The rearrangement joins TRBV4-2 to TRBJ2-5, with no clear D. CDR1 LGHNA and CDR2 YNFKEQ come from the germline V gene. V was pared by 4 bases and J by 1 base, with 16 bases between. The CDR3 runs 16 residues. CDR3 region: CASSPPTNSFQETQYF. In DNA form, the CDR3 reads TGTGCCAGCAGCCCCCCAACAAACAGTTTCCAAGAGACCCAGTACTTC.

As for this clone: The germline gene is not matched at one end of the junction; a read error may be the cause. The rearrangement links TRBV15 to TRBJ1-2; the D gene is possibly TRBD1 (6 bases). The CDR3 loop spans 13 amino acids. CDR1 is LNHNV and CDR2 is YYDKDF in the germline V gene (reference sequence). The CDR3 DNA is TGTGCCACCAGCCCCACGCGGGGGGGCGGCTACGCCTTC. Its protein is CATSPTRGGGYAF.

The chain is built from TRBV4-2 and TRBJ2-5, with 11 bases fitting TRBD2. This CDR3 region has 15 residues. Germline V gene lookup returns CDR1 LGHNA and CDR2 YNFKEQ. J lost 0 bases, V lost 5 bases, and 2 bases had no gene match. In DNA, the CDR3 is TGTGCCAGCAGCGGGACTAGCGGTAACCAAGAGACCCAGTACTTC. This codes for CASSGTSGNQETQYF.

Here the CDR3 reads CASQTSGRAINQLDTQYF. Here the CDR3 DNA reads TGCGCCAGCCAGACTAGCGGGAGGGCCATTAACCAACTGGATACGCAGTATTTT. The V gene is TRBV5-1, the J gene TRBJ2-3; 14 bases align to TRBD2. V was clipped by 7 bases and J by 6 bases; unmatched bases: 16. Germline CDR1 SGHRS, CDR2 YFSETQ. The CDR3 spans 18 residues. Together with reference TRBV5-1 and TRBJ2-3, the CDR3 gives the full variable domain: KAGVTQTPRYLIKTRGQQVTLSCSPISGHRSVSWYQQTPGQGLQFLFEYFSETQRNKGNFPGRFSGRQFSNSRSEMNVSTLELGDSALYLCASQTSGRAINQLDTQYFGPGTRLTVL.

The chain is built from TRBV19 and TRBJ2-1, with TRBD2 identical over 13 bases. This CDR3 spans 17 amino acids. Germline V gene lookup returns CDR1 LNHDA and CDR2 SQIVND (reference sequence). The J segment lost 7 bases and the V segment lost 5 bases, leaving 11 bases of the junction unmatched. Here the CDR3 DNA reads TGTGCCAGTAGTTCCTGGACTAGCGGGAGAGGTAAAAATGAGCAGTTCTTC. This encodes CASSSWTSGRGKNEQFF.

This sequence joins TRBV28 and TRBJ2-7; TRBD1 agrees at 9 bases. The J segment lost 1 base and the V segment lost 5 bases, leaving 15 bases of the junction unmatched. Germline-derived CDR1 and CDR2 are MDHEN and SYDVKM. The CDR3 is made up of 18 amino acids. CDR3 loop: CASSPQHPGTGLSYEQYF. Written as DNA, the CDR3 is TGTGCCAGCAGTCCGCAACATCCCGGGACAGGGCTTTCCTACGAGCAGTACTTC. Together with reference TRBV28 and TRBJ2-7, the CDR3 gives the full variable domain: DVKVTQSSRYLVKRTGEKVFLECVQDMDHENMFWYRQDPGLGLRLIYFSYDVKMKEKGDIPEGYSVSREKKERFSLILESASTNQTSMYLCASSPQHPGTGLSYEQYFGPGTRLTVT.

This CDR3 is CASTSGLAGTYNEQFF. CDR3 nucleotide sequence: TGTGCCAGCACCTCGGGACTAGCGGGTACCTACAATGAGCAGTTCTTC. The chain recombines TRBV28 with TRBJ2-1, with 12 bases aligning to TRBD2. Germline lookup yields CDR1 MDHEN and CDR2 SYDVKM. Trimming removed 7 bases from V and 2 bases from J; junction bases left unmatched: 6. This CDR3 has 16 residues.

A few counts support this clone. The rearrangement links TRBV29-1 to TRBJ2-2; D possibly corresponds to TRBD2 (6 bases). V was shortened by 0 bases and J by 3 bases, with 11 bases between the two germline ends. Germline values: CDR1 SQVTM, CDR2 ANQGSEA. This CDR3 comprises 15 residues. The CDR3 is CSVEETGEYTGELFF. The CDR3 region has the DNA TGCAGCGTTGAAGAAACGGGAGAGTACACCGGGGAGCTGTTTTTT.

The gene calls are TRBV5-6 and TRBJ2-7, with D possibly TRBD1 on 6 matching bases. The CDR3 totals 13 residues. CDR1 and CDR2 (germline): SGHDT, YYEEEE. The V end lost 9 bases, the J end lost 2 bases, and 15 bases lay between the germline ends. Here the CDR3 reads CATLQTGAYEQYF. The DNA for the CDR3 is TGTGCCACCCTTCAGACAGGAGCCTACGAGCAGTACTTC.

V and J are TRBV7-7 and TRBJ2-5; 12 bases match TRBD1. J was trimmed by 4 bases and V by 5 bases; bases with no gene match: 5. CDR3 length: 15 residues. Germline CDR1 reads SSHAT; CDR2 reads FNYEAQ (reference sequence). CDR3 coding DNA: TGTGCCAGCAGCCGGGGACAGGGGGCCGTAGAGACCCAGTACTTC. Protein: CASSRGQGAVETQYF.

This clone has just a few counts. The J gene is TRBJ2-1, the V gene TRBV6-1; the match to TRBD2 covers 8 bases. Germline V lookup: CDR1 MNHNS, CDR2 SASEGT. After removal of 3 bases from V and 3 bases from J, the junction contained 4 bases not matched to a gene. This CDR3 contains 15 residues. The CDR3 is CASSEREVIYNEQFF. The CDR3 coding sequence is TGTGCCAGCAGTGAGCGGGAGGTAATCTACAATGAGCAGTTCTTC.

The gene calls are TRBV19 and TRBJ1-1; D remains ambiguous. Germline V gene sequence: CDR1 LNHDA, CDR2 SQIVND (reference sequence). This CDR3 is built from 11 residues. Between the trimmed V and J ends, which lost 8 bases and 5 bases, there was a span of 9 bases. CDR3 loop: CASSPGTEAFF. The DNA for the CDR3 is TGTGCCAGTTCTCCCGGGACTGAAGCTTTCTTT.

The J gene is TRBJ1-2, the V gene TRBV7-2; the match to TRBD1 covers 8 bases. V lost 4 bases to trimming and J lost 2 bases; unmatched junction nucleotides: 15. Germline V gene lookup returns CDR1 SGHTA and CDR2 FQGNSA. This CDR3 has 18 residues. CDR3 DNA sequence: TGTGCCAGCAGCTCTTCGGGGAGGACAGGGCCTGGGAACTATGGCTACACCTTC. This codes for CASSSSGRTGPGNYGYTF.

CDR3 nucleotides: TGTGCCAGCAGCGCCTCCTGGACTAGCGGCTACGAGCAGTACTTC. This sequence encodes CASSASWTSGYEQYF. The rearrangement joins TRBV9 to TRBJ2-7; 10 bases map to TRBD2. The CDR3 runs 15 residues. Germline V gene sequence: CDR1 SGDLS, CDR2 YYNGEE. Unmatched junction bases numbered 6, after V lost 3 bases and J lost 3 bases. The full variable domain, its missing parts supplied by reference TRBV9 and TRBJ2-7, is DSGVTQTPKHLITATGQRVTLRCSPRSGDLSVYWYQQSLDQGLQFLIQYYNGEERAKGNILERFSAQQFPDLHSELNLSSLELGDSALYFCASSASWTSGYEQYFGPGTRLTVT.

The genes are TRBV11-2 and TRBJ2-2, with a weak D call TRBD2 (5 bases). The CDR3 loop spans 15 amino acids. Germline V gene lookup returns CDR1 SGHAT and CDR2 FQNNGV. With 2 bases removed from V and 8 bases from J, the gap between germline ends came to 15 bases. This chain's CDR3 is CASSLSGALGGELFF. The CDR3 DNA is TGTGCCAGCAGCTTAAGCGGAGCCTTAGGGGGGGAGCTGTTTTTT. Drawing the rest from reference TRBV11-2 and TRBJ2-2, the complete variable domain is EAGVAQSPRYKIIEKRQSVAFWCNPISGHATLYWYQQILGQGPKLLIQFQNNGVVDDSQLPKDRFSAERLKGVDSTLKIQPAKLEDSAVYLCASSLSGALGGELFFGEGSRLTVL.

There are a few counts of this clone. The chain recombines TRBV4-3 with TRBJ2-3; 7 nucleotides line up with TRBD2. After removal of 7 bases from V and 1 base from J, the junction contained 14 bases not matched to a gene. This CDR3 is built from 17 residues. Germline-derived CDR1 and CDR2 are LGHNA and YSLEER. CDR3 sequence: CASTPVPGLVGTDTQYF. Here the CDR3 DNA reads TGCGCCAGCACCCCCGTTCCAGGACTAGTTGGCACAGATACGCAGTATTTT.

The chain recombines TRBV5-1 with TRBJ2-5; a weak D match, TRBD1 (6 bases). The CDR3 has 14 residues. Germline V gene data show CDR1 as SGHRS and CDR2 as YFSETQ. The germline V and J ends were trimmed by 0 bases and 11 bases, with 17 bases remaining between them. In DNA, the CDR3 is TGCGCCAGCAGCTTGGGGCAGGGGATGGGGGAGCAGTACTTC. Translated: CASSLGQGMGEQYF.

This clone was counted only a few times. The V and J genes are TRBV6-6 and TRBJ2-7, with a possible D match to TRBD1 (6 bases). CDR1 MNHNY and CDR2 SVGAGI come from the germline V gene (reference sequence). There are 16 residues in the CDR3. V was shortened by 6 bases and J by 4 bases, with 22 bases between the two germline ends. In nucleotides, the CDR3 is TGTGCCAGCAGACCCTATGAAACAGGGTCGGCTTACGAGCAGTACTTC. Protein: CASRPYETGSAYEQYF.

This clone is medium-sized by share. The CDR3 nucleotides are TGCGCCAGCAGCCAGAAGAAATACGAGCAGTACTTC. Translated: CASSQKKYEQYF. The V and J genes are TRBV5-1 and TRBJ2-7; D ambiguous. The ends were cut back, 4 bases at V and 4 bases at J, with 9 bases in the middle. Germline assignment: CDR1 SGHRS and CDR2 YFSETQ. CDR3 size: 12 residues.

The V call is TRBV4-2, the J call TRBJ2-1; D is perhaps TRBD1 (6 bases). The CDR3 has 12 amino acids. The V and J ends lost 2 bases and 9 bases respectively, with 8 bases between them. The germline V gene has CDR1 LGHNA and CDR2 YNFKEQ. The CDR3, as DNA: TGTGCCAGCAGCCAACAGGGGATTGAGCAGTTCTTC. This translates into CASSQQGIEQFF.

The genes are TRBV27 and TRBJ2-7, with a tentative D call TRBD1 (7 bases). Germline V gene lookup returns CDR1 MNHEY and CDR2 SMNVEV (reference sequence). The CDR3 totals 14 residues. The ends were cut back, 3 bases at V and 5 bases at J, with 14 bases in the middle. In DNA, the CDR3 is TGTGCCAGCAGTTTTGTCAGGGGGGTGGACGAGCAGTACTTC. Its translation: CASSFVRGVDEQYF.

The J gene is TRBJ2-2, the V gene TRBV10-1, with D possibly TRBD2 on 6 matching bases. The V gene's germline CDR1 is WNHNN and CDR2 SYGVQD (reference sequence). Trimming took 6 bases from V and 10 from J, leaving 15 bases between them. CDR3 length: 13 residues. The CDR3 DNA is TGCGCCAGCAGCGAGGGACTCCGGGAGGAGCTGTTTTTT. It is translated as CASSEGLREELFF.